The present T cell receptor beta chain was sequenced within a study of T cells after yellow fever vaccination. TCRdb passed the 5' RACE reads through MiXCR, listing each CDR3 protein once. The data show about 630,000 distinct CDR3 sequences, 10% to 15% seen once. The CDR3 sequence is 15 residues long. Trimming shortened V by 1 base and J by 7 bases, and 14 bases separated the two germline ends. Germline V gives CDR1 KGHSH, CDR2 LQKENI. This clonotype has at least ten counts. Here the sequenced sample was PBMCs, taken on the day of the yellow fever booster vaccination. The chain uses TRBV18 and TRBJ2-1, with a weak D call TRBD2 (7 bases). The TCR sequence derives from a man younger than 45 who received the YFV17D yellow fever vaccine. The chain's CDR3 is CASSPQRERGNEQFF. DNA of the CDR3: TGTGCCAGCTCACCACAGCGGGAAAGGGGGAATGAGCAGTTCTTC.